A selection of T cell receptor beta chains follows, all from one sample in a study of T-cell memory formation after mild COVID-19. TCRdb passed the 5' RACE reads through MiXCR, listing each CDR3 protein once. The top ten clones hold roughly 5.5% of a sample with about 110,000 distinct CDR3 sequences, roughly a sixth of them seen once. Material for sequencing was PBMCs or a T cell subset sorted from them (not recorded which). The receptors here all came from a man aged 18 to 29 who had mild COVID-19 (a few samples of this study predate the infection). Cell type and time point are not known. Both conserved end residues are part of each CDR3. D genes are given only for firm matches. Rows may omit the clone size; those that give it use once, few, many or a size class.

D	size	V	J	DNA	CDR3
NA	many	TRBV12-3/TRBV12-4	TRBJ2-7	TGTGCCAGCAATTTTAAGGGGAGCTCCTACGAGCAGTACTTC	CASNFKGSSYEQYF
TRBD1	few	TRBV5-1	TRBJ2-1	TGCGCCAGCAGCTTGGGCCCCACCGGGACAGGGGGATACAATGAGCAGTTCTTC	CASSLGPTGTGGYNEQFF
NA	NA	TRBV4-2	TRBJ1-5	TGTGCCAGCAGCCAAGTCGGGGGCAATCAGCCCCAGCATTTT	CASSQVGGNQPQHF
NA	few	TRBV12-3/TRBV12-4	TRBJ2-5	TGTGCCAGCAGTTGGAGGTGGACAGACCAAGAGACCCAGTACTTC	CASSWRWTDQETQYF
NA	NA	TRBV7-2	TRBJ2-2	TGTGCCAGCAGCCCCCGACAGCGTAACCCCGGGGAGCTGTTTTTT	CASSPRQRNPGELFF
NA	NA	TRBV5-6	TRBJ2-6	TGTGCCAGCAGCCCAGACGGACCAAGCTCTGGGGCCAACGTCCTGACTTTC	CASSPDGPSSGANVLTF
TRBD2	NA	TRBV6-6	TRBJ2-5	TGTGCCAGCAGTTTCCAAGAACTAGCGGGGGGGAGGGAGACCCAGTACTTC	CASSFQELAGGRETQYF
TRBD2	NA	TRBV6-1	TRBJ2-7	TGTGCCAGCAGTGGAAATAGCGGGGGACCCGGCGAGCAGTACTTC	CASSGNSGGPGEQYF
NA	few	TRBV7-8	TRBJ2-4	TGTGCCAGCAGCTTAAGGAGGGGTATAAACATTCAGTACTTC	CASSLRRGINIQYF
NA	NA	TRBV7-2	TRBJ2-5	TGTGCCAGCAGCTCTACCAGAGCTTGGGAGACCCAGTACTTC	CASSSTRAWETQYF
TRBD2	few	TRBV5-1	TRBJ2-5	TGCGCCAGCAGCGAAGGACTAGCGATGGAGACCCAGTACTTC	CASSEGLAMETQYF
TRBD2	many	TRBV5-5	TRBJ2-7	TGTGCCAGCAGCCTGACCCGGACTAGCGGGGTCTACGAGCAGTACTTC	CASSLTRTSGVYEQYF
TRBD2	NA	TRBV5-1	TRBJ2-2	TGCGCCAGCAGCAGGGGACTAGCGGGGACAAACACCGGGGAGCTGTTTTTT	CASSRGLAGTNTGELFF
NA	NA	TRBV7-7	TRBJ2-2	TGTGCCAGCAGCTTACAGGGCGGGGAGCTGTTTTTT	CASSLQGGELFF
NA	many	TRBV5-6	TRBJ2-4	TGTGCCAGCAGCTTGTGGGCCAGAAACATTCAGTACTTC	CASSLWARNIQYF
TRBD1	NA	TRBV7-9	TRBJ2-7	TGTGCCAGCAGCCAGCGCGGACAGGGCAAGTTCCACGAGCAGTACTTC	CASSQRGQGKFHEQYF
TRBD2	many	TRBV5-6	TRBJ2-7	TGTGCCAGCAGCCCGGGGGGGCCCTACGAGCAGTACTTC	CASSPGGPYEQYF
TRBD1	NA	TRBV7-8	TRBJ1-1	TGTGCCAGCAGCGTGGACAGGGGGCGCGGGACTGAAGCTTTCTTT	CASSVDRGRGTEAFF
NA	few	TRBV7-2	TRBJ2-7	TGTGCCAGCAGCCCCTCAAGTTTCGGGACCTACGAGCAGTACTTC	CASSPSSFGTYEQYF
NA	NA	TRBV7-3	TRBJ1-1	TGTGCCAGCAGCTTACACATGAACACTGAAGCTTTCTTT	CASSLHMNTEAFF
NA	few	TRBV7-8	TRBJ2-1	TGTGCCAGCAGCCCCCGGACTCAGACCTACAATGAGCAGTTCTTC	CASSPRTQTYNEQFF
TRBD1	few	TRBV2	TRBJ2-7	TGTGCCAGCAGCCTAGGACAGGGCTGGTACGAGCAGTACTTC	CASSLGQGWYEQYF
NA	NA	TRBV10-2	TRBJ2-1	TGCGCCAGCCTGGGGGCCAGGGGCGTAAGTAATGAGCAGTTCTTC	CASLGARGVSNEQFF
NA	NA	TRBV10-3	TRBJ2-5	TGTGCCATCAGTGATCAGAGCGGCCAAGAGACCCAGTACTTC	CAISDQSGQETQYF
NA	NA	TRBV15	TRBJ1-5	TGTGCCACCAGCAGGGGGATCGCTGACAGATTTTATAGCAATCAGCCCCAGCATTTT	CATSRGIADRFYSNQPQHF
NA	medium-sized	TRBV3-1	TRBJ2-1	TGTGCCAGCTCGGGAAGCGGGGAGCAGTTCTTC	CASSGSGEQFF
NA	few	TRBV28	TRBJ1-5	TGTGCCAGCAGTCCCCATGGCGGTCAGCCCCAGCATTTT	CASSPHGGQPQHF
NA	NA	TRBV9	TRBJ2-3	TGTGCCAGCAGCTTCTCGACGGACCCTAGCACAGATACGCAGTATTTT	CASSFSTDPSTDTQYF
NA	few	TRBV5-1	TRBJ2-5	TGCGCCAGCAGCTTGGGGGGCACCCAAGAGACCCAGTACTTC	CASSLGGTQETQYF
NA	few	TRBV20-1	TRBJ2-5	TGCAGTGCTAGATCCTGGGGGGCAGAAGAGACCCAGTACTTC	CSARSWGAEETQYF
TRBD2	NA	TRBV5-1	TRBJ2-2	TGCGCCAGCAGCTTCCGGGGGGCCGGGGAGCTGTTTTTT	CASSFRGAGELFF
NA	few	TRBV29-1	TRBJ1-5	TGCAGCGTTGCTCAAGGAGACAATCAGCCCCAGCATTTT	CSVAQGDNQPQHF
NA	once	TRBV5-1	TRBJ2-3	TGCGCCAGCAGTGCGTCTCCTTCAGATACGCAGTATTTT	CASSASPSDTQYF
NA	few	TRBV11-2	TRBJ2-6	TGTGCCAGCAGCTTTGACCGGGTGATGATCTCTGGGGCCAACGTCCTGACTTTC	CASSFDRVMISGANVLTF
NA	NA	TRBV12-3/TRBV12-4	TRBJ1-2	TGTGCCAGCAGCCCATACGTTCGTGGCTACACCTTC	CASSPYVRGYTF
TRBD1	few	TRBV12-3/TRBV12-4	TRBJ1-1	TGTGCCGGAAGGGGGCAGCTGAACACTGAAGCTTTCTTT	CAGRGQLNTEAFF
NA	few	TRBV7-9	TRBJ2-2	TGTGCCAGCACACGCAGGGGCAACACCGGGGAGCTGTTTTTT	CASTRRGNTGELFF
NA	once	TRBV6-5	TRBJ1-5	TGTGCCAGCAGTCTAGACGGAGGGGGGAATCAGCCCCAGCATTTT	CASSLDGGGNQPQHF
NA	NA	TRBV11-3	TRBJ2-2	TGTGCCAGCAGCTTACACAGGGAGGCCGGGGAGCTGTTTTTT	CASSLHREAGELFF
TRBD1	few	TRBV12-3/TRBV12-4	TRBJ2-5	TGTGCCAGCAGCCAGACAGGGGACCAAGAGACCCAGTACTTC	CASSQTGDQETQYF
NA	NA	TRBV6-2/TRBV6-3	TRBJ1-4	TGTGCCAGCAGTTACGGGCAGGGTGGCGAAAAACTGTTTTTT	CASSYGQGGEKLFF
NA	NA	TRBV20-1	TRBJ1-1	TGCAGTGCTAGAGACAGGGGACACACTGAAGCTTTCTTT	CSARDRGHTEAFF
TRBD2	NA	TRBV7-3	TRBJ2-1	TGTGCCAGCAGCTCCAGGACTAGCGGGGGGAGGTACAATGAGCAGTTCTTC	CASSSRTSGGRYNEQFF
NA	NA	TRBV23-1	TRBJ2-5	TGCGCCACCTGGTTTCGGGTAGCGCAACAAGAGACCCAGTACTTC	CATWFRVAQQETQYF
NA	NA	TRBV6-1	TRBJ1-2	TGTGCCAGCAGTGAGCATGGGACCGGATTTACCTTC	CASSEHGTGFTF
NA	NA	TRBV25-1	TRBJ2-7	TGTGCCAGCAGTGAATCATCGGGGATAATGGGAGAGCAGTACTTC	CASSESSGIMGEQYF
TRBD2	NA	TRBV10-3	TRBJ2-2	TGTGCCATCAGTGAAACGGGAGGCGGGGAGCTGTTTTTT	CAISETGGGELFF
TRBD1	NA	TRBV4-2	TRBJ1-1	TGTGCCAGCAGCCCCTTCGGCAGGGGGCGTGGAACTGAAGCTTTCTTT	CASSPFGRGRGTEAFF